This T cell receptor (beta chain) was recorded in a study of T cell responses to AZD1222 COVID-19 vaccine. Study-level findings and limits: Vaccine-associated CD4 TCRs ranged over spike, dominating at 160-218 and 743-854.

Concerning this clone itself: Its antigen is not known.

Sequenced by immunoSEQ multiplex PCR; TCRdb stores in-frame clones only, minus some. Here the sample spans under 20,000 clones, roughly 79% being singletons. Pooling covered second doses at about 4 or about 12 weeks. The germline gives CDR1 SGDLS, CDR2 YYNGEE. CDR3 length: 12 residues. The V end was cut by 5 bases, the J end by 3 bases, with 8 bases between. This rearrangement joins TRBV9 to TRBJ1-2; D is unresolved. Sequences were derived from peripheral blood, sampled 28 days after the second AZD1222 dose. The receptor comes from an adult who received the AZD1222 COVID-19 vaccine. This CDR3 reads CASRGPYYGYTF. The CDR3 DNA is TGTGCCAGCAGAGGTCCGTACTATGGCTACACCTTC. Using reference TRBV9 and TRBJ1-2 for the parts outside the CDR3, the full variable domain is DSGVTQTPKHLITATGQRVTLRCSPRSGDLSVYWYQQSLDQGLQFLIQYYNGEERAKGNILERFSAQQFPDLHSELNLSSLELGDSALYFCASRGPYYGYTFGSGTRLTVV.